This record concerns one T cell receptor (beta chain) sequence. These data come from a study of blood T cell repertoires in COVID-19. For the study at large: T cells, B-cell-depleted T cells, or PBMCs supplied cDNA or gDNA.

The V segment lost 7 bases and the J segment 3 bases; nucleotides outside the gene matches: 5. Germline CDR1 SGHNT, CDR2 YENEEA. CDR3 length equals 14 residues. Authors' processing steps: Researchers report that nucleated cell counts were estimated from reference gene primer amplification. The protocol was immunoSEQ multiplex PCR, while the TCRdb copy is restricted to in-frame clones and leaves out a portion. The V and J calls and clone size come from that table; D and trimming were worked out from the DNA. The sample lists about 350,000 clones; 65% to 90% were seen once. Sequencing was carried out using peripheral blood. The sequence derives from a woman aged 60 to 75 with COVID-19, enrolled during active disease. The chain couples TRBV11-3 to TRBJ2-2, with TRBD1 matching over 7 bases. The CDR3 region has the DNA TGTGCCAGCACCAGACAGGGTGACACCGGGGAGCTGTTTTTT. It specifies CASTRQGDTGELFF.